These T cell receptor beta chains were read from a single sample in a study of a mutant IDH1 vaccine in newly diagnosed glioma. Assay: immunoSEQ multiplex PCR; the TCRdb copy retains only in-frame clones and omits some. The table records some 90,000 clones, roughly 82% of them present only once. Source: PBMCs, taken from a glioma patient treated with radiotherapy, temozolomide or both. All receptors derive from a man aged 35-49 years with glioma. Some clones in this sample may be carry-over from other donors' samples. Both conserved end residues are part of each CDR3. The order of the fields is clone size, V gene, D gene, J gene, CDR3 protein, CDR3 DNA. D genes are given only for firm matches. Not all rows give a size; the values are once, few, many and, for expanded clones, a class.

>NA|TRBV6-5|NA|TRBJ1-1
CASSYSTQVNTEAFF
TGTGCCAGCAGTTACTCGACTCAGGTGAACACTGAAGCTTTCTTT
>NA|TRBV5-8|NA|TRBJ2-7
CASSFGAGYEQYF
TGTGCCAGCAGCTTTGGTGCAGGGTACGAGCAGTACTTC
>NA|TRBV4-2|NA|TRBJ1-1
CASSQGTKGDFVTEAFF
TGTGCCAGCAGCCAAGGAACAAAAGGGGATTTCGTCACTGAAGCTTTCTTT
>NA|TRBV4-1|NA|TRBJ1-5
CASSQVYSSNQPQHF
TGCGCCAGCAGCCAAGTGTACAGTAGCAATCAGCCCCAGCATTTT
>NA|TRBV4-1|TRBD1|TRBJ2-7
CASSQGDRGYEQYF
TGCGCCAGCAGCCAAGGGGACAGGGGTTACGAGCAGTACTTC
>NA|TRBV7-2|TRBD1|TRBJ1-3
CASSFMGTGSGNTIYF
TGTGCCAGCAGCTTTATGGGGACAGGGAGTGGAAACACCATATATTTT
>NA|TRBV6-5|TRBD2|TRBJ2-3
CASSYPSGVKYF
TGTGCCAGCAGTTACCCGAGCGGGGTCAAGTATTTT
>NA|TRBV5-4|NA|TRBJ1-1
CASSLQRGTEAFF
TGTGCCAGCAGCTTGCAGAGGGGCACTGAAGCTTTCTTT
>NA|TRBV5-8|TRBD2|TRBJ2-2
CASSLERGGGLLGELFF
TGTGCCAGCAGCTTGGAACGAGGCGGGGGGCTCCTGGGGGAGCTGTTTTTT
>NA|TRBV7-9|NA|TRBJ1-5
CASSFRDSNQPQHF
TGTGCCAGCAGCTTCCGAGATAGCAATCAGCCCCAGCATTTT
>NA|TRBV27|NA|TRBJ1-4
CASSSDVPRGNEKLFF
TGTGCCAGCAGTTCGGACGTACCAAGGGGTAATGAAAAACTGTTTTTT
>NA|TRBV4-1|TRBD2|TRBJ2-3
CASSQESGLAATDTQYF
TGCGCCAGCAGCCAAGAATCGGGACTAGCGGCCACAGATACGCAGTATTTT
>once|TRBV6-1|NA|TRBJ2-7
CASSEWTASYEQYF
TGTGCCAGCAGTGAATGGACAGCCTCCTACGAGCAGTACTTC
>NA|TRBV11-2|NA|TRBJ2-6
CASSSTSAGANVLTF
TGTGCCAGCAGCTCAACTTCCGCTGGGGCCAACGTCCTGACTTTC
>NA|TRBV4-1|TRBD1|TRBJ2-2
CASSQRQGNTGELFF
TGCGCCAGCAGCCAAAGACAGGGGAACACCGGGGAGCTGTTTTTT
>once|TRBV7-8|NA|TRBJ2-7
CASSPNTYYEQYF
TGTGCCAGCAGCCCAAACACGTACTACGAGCAGTACTTC
>NA|TRBV29-1|TRBD1|TRBJ2-7
CSVVGDRGSYEQYF
TGCAGCGTTGTAGGTGACAGGGGCTCCTACGAGCAGTACTTC
>NA|TRBV15|TRBD2|TRBJ2-7
CATRASGGLFPYEQYF
TGTGCCACCAGGGCTAGCGGGGGACTTTTCCCCTACGAGCAGTACTTC
>NA|TRBV6-6|NA|TRBJ1-3
CASHPSGGGNTIYF
TGTGCCTCACACCCCAGTGGCGGTGGAAACACCATATATTTT
>few|TRBV25-1|NA|TRBJ2-7
CASSAGVEQYF
TGTGCCAGCAGTGCGGGCGTAGAGCAGTACTTC
>many|TRBV20-1|NA|TRBJ2-7
CSALQGSRQYF
TGCAGTGCTTTACAGGGAAGTAGGCAGTACTTC
>NA|TRBV5-1|NA|TRBJ1-1
CASSLGGGFNTEAFF
TGCGCCAGCAGCTTGGGTGGGGGGTTTAACACTGAAGCTTTCTTT
>NA|TRBV27|NA|TRBJ2-3
CASSDSTDTQYF
TGTGCCAGCAGCGACTCCACAGATACGCAGTATTTT
>few|TRBV10-2|NA|TRBJ1-5
CASSHPPGPQHF
TGCGCCAGTAGCCACCCCCCAGGGCCCCAGCATTTT
>NA|TRBV4-1|TRBD2|TRBJ2-2
CASNLTPGGTGELFF
TGCGCCAGCAACCTTACACCGGGGGGCACCGGGGAGCTGTTTTTT
>NA|TRBV9|NA|TRBJ1-6
CASSPRPNSPLHF
TGTGCCAGCAGCCCGAGACCAAATTCACCCCTCCACTTT
>NA|TRBV5-4|NA|TRBJ2-7
CASSNGAGGDYEQYF
TGTGCCAGCAGCAACGGAGCTGGGGGAGATTACGAGCAGTACTTC
>NA|TRBV4-1|NA|TRBJ2-1
CASSPKVGEGYNEQFF
TGCGCCAGCAGCCCTAAGGTGGGTGAGGGATACAATGAGCAGTTCTTC
>once|TRBV25-1|NA|TRBJ1-5
CASSHYNSNQPQHF
TGTGCCAGCAGTCATTATAATAGCAATCAGCCCCAGCATTTT
>NA|TRBV29-1|NA|TRBJ2-1
CSVTRGYNEQFF
TGCAGCGTTACAAGGGGATACAATGAGCAGTTCTTC
>NA|TRBV13|NA|TRBJ2-7
CASSLGGSYEQYF
TGTGCCAGCAGCTTGGGTGGGTCCTACGAGCAGTACTTC
>NA|TRBV27|NA|TRBJ2-7
CASSLRGDEQYF
TGTGCCAGCAGTTTGCGTGGGGACGAGCAGTACTTC
>NA|TRBV18|NA|TRBJ1-4
CASSPPGDRWSEKLFF
TGTGCCAGCTCACCACCGGGGGATAGGTGGAGTGAAAAACTGTTTTTT
>NA|TRBV6-1|NA|TRBJ1-1
CAIKQLGNTEAFF
TGTGCCATCAAACAGCTGGGGAACACTGAAGCTTTCTTT
>NA|TRBV27|TRBD2|TRBJ2-5
CASSPASGDHQETQYF
TGTGCCAGCAGTCCCGCTAGCGGGGACCACCAAGAGACCCAATACTTC
>NA|TRBV27|NA|TRBJ1-1
CASSPSRRDMNTEAFF
TGTGCCAGCAGTCCATCCCGGCGGGACATGAACACTGAAGCTTTCTTT
>NA|TRBV29-1|TRBD2|TRBJ2-5
CSVASGGSSETQYF
TGCAGCGTTGCTAGCGGGGGATCTTCAGAGACCCAGTACTTC
>NA|TRBV2|NA|TRBJ1-5
CASSERGGYQPQHF
TGTGCCAGCAGTGAACGTGGGGGGTATCAGCCCCAGCATTTT
>NA|TRBV5-5|NA|TRBJ2-7
CASSLISQESSYEQYF
TGTGCCAGCAGCTTAATTTCACAGGAGAGCTCCTACGAGCAGTACTTC
>few|TRBV10-3|NA|TRBJ1-1
CAIRGTGLTGEAFF
TGTGCCATCAGGGGAACAGGGCTTACGGGTGAAGCTTTCTTT
>NA|TRBV2|TRBD2|TRBJ2-1
CASISGTSGGEQFF
TGTGCCAGCATATCCGGGACCTCGGGGGGGGAGCAGTTCTTC